The sequence of this T cell receptor beta chain was determined in a study of blood T cell repertoires in COVID-19. Study-wide context: Collection of acute and convalescent COVID-19 samples took place in the United States, Italy and Spain.

This clone was detected only once. CDR3 length: 13 residues. V dropped 5 bases and J dropped 8 bases, with 15 bases sitting between them. Germline V gene sequence: CDR1 MGHDK, CDR2 SYGVNS. Only in-frame clones appear in the TCRdb table, and some are missing; sequencing was by immunoSEQ multiplex PCR. The sample carries a few hundred thousand clones, around 87% recorded once. The clonotype comes from a young man with active or convalescent COVID-19. The chain recombines TRBV25-1 with TRBJ1-1; weak D call: TRBD1 (6 bases). Sequenced material: peripheral blood. This chain's CDR3 is CASSSKGGREAFF. The CDR3 nucleotides read TGTGCCAGCAGTAGTAAGGGGGGGAGGGAAGCTTTCTTT.